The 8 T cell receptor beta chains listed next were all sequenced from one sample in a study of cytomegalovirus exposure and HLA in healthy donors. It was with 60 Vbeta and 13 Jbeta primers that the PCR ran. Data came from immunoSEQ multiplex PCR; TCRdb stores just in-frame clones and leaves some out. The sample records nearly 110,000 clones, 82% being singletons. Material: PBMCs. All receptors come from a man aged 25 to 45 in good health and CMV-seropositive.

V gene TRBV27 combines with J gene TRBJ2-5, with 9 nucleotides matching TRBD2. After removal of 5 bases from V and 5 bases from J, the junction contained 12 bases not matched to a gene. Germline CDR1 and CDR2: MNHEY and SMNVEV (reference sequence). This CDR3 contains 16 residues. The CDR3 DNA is TGTGCCAGCAGTCCCGGGACTAGCTTAAATGGGGAGACCCAGTACTTC. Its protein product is CASSPGTSLNGETQYF.

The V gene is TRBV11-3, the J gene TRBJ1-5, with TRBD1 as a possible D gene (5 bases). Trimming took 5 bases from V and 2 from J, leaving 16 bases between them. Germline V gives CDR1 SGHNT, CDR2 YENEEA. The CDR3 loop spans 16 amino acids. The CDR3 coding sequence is TGTGCCAGCAGCCAAGGAGGGGTAGTTGGCAATCAGCCCCAGCATTTT. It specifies CASSQGGVVGNQPQHF.

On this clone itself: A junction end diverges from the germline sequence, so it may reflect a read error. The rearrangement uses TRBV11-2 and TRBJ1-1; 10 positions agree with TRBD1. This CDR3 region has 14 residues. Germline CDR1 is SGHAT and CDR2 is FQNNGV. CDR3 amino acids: CASSLERDRGLAFF. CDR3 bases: TGTGCCAGCAGCCTAGAGAGGGACAGGGGTTTGGCTTTCTTT.

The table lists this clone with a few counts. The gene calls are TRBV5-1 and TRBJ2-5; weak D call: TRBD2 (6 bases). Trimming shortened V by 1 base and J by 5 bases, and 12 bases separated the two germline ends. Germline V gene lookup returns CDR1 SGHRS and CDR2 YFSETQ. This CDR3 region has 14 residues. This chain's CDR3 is CASSLFGGRETQYF. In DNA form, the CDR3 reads TGCGCCAGCAGCTTGTTCGGGGGTCGGGAGACCCAGTACTTC.

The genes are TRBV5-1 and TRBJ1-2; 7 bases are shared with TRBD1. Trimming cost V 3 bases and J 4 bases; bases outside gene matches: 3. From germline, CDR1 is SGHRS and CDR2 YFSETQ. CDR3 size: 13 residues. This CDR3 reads CASSSGQSYGYTF. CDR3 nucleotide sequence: TGCGCCAGCAGCTCGGGACAGAGCTATGGCTACACCTTC. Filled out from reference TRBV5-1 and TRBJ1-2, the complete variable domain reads KAGVTQTPRYLIKTRGQQVTLSCSPISGHRSVSWYQQTPGQGLQFLFEYFSETQRNKGNFPGRFSGRQFSNSRSEMNVSTLELGDSALYLCASSSGQSYGYTFGSGTRLTVV.

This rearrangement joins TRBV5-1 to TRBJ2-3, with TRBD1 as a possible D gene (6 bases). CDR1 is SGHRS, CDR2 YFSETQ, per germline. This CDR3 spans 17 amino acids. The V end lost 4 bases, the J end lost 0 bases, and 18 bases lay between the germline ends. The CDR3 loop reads CASSLRGGYGSTDTQYF. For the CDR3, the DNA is TGCGCCAGCAGCCTACGAGGGGGTTACGGCAGCACAGATACGCAGTATTTT.

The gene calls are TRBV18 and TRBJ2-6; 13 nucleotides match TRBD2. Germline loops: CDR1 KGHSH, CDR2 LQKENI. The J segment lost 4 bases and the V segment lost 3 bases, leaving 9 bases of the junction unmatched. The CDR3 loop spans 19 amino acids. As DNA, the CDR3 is TGTGCCAGCTCACCCTCGGTACTAGCGGGGGGGGGAGGGGCCAACGTCCTGACTTTC. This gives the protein CASSPSVLAGGGGANVLTF.

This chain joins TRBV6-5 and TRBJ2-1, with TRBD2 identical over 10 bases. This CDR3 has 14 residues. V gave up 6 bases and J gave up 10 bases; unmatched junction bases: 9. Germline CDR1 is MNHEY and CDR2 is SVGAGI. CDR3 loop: CASRTSGGAYEQFF. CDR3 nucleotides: TGTGCCAGCAGAACCAGCGGGGGGGCATACGAGCAGTTCTTC.